This T cell receptor beta chain was identified in a study of T cell responses to AZD1222 COVID-19 vaccine. For this clone: What it binds is not known.

The method was immunoSEQ multiplex PCR; TCRdb's version includes in-frame clones alone and lacks a portion of them. This table has around 160,000 clones, approximately 89% appearing once. Study-wide results and caveats: It should be noted that donors were predominantly white British and more often female, and clonal diversity was possibly underestimated.

The source is an adult in good health. The sample here was peripheral blood, taken on day 0 of AZD1222 vaccination.

CDR3 in DNA: TGTGCCAGCTCCGTCGGGACTCGGGAGACCCAGTACTTC. It is translated as CASSVGTRETQYF. The V call is TRBV18, the J call TRBJ2-5, with D possibly being TRBD2 (6 bases). This CDR3 comprises 13 residues. V lost 6 bases and J lost 5, with 13 bases in between. From germline, CDR1 is KGHSH and CDR2 LQKENI.